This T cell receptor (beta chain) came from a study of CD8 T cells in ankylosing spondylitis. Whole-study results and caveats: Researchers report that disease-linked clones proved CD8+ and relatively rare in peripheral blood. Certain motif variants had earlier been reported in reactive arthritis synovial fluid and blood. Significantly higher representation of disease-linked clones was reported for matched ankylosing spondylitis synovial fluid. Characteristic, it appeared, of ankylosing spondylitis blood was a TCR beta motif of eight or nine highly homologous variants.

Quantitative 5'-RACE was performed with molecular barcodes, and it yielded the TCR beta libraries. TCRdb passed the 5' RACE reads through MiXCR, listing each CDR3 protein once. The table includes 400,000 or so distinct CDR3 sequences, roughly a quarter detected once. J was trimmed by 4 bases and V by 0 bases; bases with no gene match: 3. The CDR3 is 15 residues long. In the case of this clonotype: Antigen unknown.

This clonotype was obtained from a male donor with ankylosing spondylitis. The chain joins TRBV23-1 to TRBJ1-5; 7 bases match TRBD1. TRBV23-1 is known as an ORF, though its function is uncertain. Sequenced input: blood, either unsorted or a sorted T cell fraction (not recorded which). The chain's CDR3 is CASSQSGDRNQPQHF. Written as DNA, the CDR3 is TGCGCCAGCAGTCAATCGGGGGACAGAAATCAGCCCCAGCATTTT.